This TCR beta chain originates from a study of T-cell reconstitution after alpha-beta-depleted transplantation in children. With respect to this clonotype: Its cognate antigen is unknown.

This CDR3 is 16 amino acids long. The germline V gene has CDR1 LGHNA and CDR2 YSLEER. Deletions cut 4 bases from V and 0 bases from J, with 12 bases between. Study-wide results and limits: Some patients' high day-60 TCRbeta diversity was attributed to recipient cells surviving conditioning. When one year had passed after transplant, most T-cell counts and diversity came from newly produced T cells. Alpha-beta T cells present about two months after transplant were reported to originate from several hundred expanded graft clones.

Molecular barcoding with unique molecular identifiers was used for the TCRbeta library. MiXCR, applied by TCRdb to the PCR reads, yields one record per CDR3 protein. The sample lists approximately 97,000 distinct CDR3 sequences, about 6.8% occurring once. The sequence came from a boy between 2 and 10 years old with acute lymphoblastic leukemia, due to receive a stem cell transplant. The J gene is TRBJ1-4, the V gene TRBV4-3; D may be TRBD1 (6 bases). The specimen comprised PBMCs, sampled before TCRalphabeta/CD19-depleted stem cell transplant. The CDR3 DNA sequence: TGCGCCAGCAGCCTAGATTGGACAGCAACTAATGAAAAACTGTTTTTT. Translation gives CASSLDWTATNEKLFF.